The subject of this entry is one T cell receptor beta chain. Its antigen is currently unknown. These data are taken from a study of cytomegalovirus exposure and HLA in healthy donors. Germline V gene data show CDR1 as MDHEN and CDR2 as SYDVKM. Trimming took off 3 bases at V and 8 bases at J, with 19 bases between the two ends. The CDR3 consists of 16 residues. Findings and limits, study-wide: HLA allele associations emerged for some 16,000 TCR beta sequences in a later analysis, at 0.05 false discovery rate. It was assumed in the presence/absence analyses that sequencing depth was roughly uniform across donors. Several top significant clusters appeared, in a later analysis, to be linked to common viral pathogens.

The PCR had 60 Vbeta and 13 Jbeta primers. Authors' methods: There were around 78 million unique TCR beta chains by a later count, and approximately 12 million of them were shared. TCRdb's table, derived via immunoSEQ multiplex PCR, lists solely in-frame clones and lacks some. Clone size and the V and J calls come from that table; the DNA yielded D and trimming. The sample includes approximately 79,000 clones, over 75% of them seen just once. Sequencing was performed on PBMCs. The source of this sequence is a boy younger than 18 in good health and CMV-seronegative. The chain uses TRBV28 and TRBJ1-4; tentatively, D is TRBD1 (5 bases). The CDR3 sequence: CASSFIDPGRGEKLFF. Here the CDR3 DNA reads TGTGCCAGCAGTTTTATTGACCCAGGGCGGGGAGAAAAACTGTTTTTT.